This T cell receptor beta chain was documented in a study of blood T cell repertoires in COVID-19. TCRdb keeps only in-frame clones here, not all; method: immunoSEQ multiplex PCR. The table has 150,000 to 200,000 clones, around 86% seen once. Sequenced material: peripheral blood. The sequence came from a man aged 45 to 65 with active or convalescent COVID-19.

The chain's CDR3 is CASSPGAGQATKEAFF. Written as DNA, the CDR3 is TGTGCCAGCTCACCTGGGGCAGGCCAGGCCACAAAAGAAGCTTTCTTT. The chain uses TRBV18 and TRBJ1-1, with D possibly TRBD1 on 5 matching bases. The V gene's germline CDR1 is KGHSH and CDR2 LQKENI. Trimming removed 3 bases from V and 8 bases from J, with 22 bases in between. This CDR3 is built from 16 residues.